This is a list of T cell receptor beta chains from one sample in a study of T cell responses to AZD1222 COVID-19 vaccine. This table comes from immunoSEQ multiplex PCR, and its TCRdb copy is limited to in-frame clones, with some not included. The data contain approximately 110,000 clones, about 80% of them singletons. Sequenced material: peripheral blood, taken on day 0 of AZD1222 vaccination. The receptors were sampled from an adult in good health. CDR3s include the opening cysteine and the closing phenylalanine or tryptophan. The D gene is left open where the match is weak. Clone size, where shown, is once, few, many, or a class for clones that have expanded.

J	D	V	size	DNA	CDR3
TRBJ2-7	TRBD2	TRBV27	-	TGTGCCAGCAGTTTATCGTGGACTAGCGGGTCCGAGCAGTACTTC	CASSLSWTSGSEQYF
TRBJ2-3	TRBD2	TRBV24-1	once	TGTGCCACCAGTGATCCCGCGGCGGGGGGGCCAGATACGCAGTATTTT	CATSDPAAGGPDTQYF
TRBJ2-3	-	TRBV14	-	TGTGCCAGCAGCCATAACAACAGGAGAATAACAGATACGCAGTATTTT	CASSHNNRRITDTQYF
TRBJ2-5	-	TRBV6-5	-	TGTGCCAGCAGTCGCGGAGGAGAGACCCAGTACTTC	CASSRGGETQYF
TRBJ2-7	TRBD1	TRBV15	-	TGTGCCACCAGCAGAGAAGGGGGCAGCTACGAGCAGTACTTC	CATSREGGSYEQYF
TRBJ2-7	-	TRBV7-2	many	TGTGCCAGCAGCCTCAGATACGAGCAGTACTTC	CASSLRYEQYF
TRBJ2-5	-	TRBV5-1	once	TGCGCCAGCAGCTTGACAGGGAGAGCAGAGACCCAGTACTTC	CASSLTGRAETQYF
TRBJ1-4	TRBD1	TRBV5-1	-	TGCGCCAGCAGCGCTGGACAGGGGGTCACTGAAAAACTGTTTTTT	CASSAGQGVTEKLFF
TRBJ1-2	TRBD1	TRBV3-1/TRBV3-2	once	TGTGCCAGCAGCCAAGATCAAGGCGACAGGGCTCGGGGCTACACCTTC	CASSQDQGDRARGYTF
TRBJ1-1	-	TRBV19	many	TGTGCCAGTAGTTTCCCGGGCGGAGGGACTGAAGCTTTCTTT	CASSFPGGGTEAFF
TRBJ2-1	TRBD1	TRBV5-1	-	TGCGCCAGCAGCCTCGGGACAGGGTCCTACAATGAGCAGTTCTTC	CASSLGTGSYNEQFF
TRBJ2-4	TRBD2	TRBV5-4	once	TGTGCCAGCAGCTTTGGACTAGCCGGGGGAGGAGCCAAAAACATTCAGTACTTC	CASSFGLAGGGAKNIQYF
TRBJ2-5	TRBD1	TRBV10-3	-	TGTGCCATCAGGGGACAGGTAGGAGAGACCCAGTACTTC	CAIRGQVGETQYF
TRBJ2-5	TRBD2	TRBV3-1/TRBV3-2	-	TGTGCCAGCACCGAGCGGGGACAAGAGACCCAGTACTTC	CASTERGQETQYF
TRBJ1-3	-	TRBV4-3	-	TGCGCCAGCAGCCAAGATATAGGGAACGGAAACACCATATATTTT	CASSQDIGNGNTIYF
TRBJ1-5	-	TRBV2	-	TGTGCCAGCAGTGAGCAGGATTATCAGCCCCAGCATTTT	CASSEQDYQPQHF
TRBJ2-7	TRBD2	TRBV18	-	TGTGCCAGCTCACCACCTAGCGGGACGATAAACGAGCAGTACTTC	CASSPPSGTINEQYF
TRBJ1-2	-	TRBV6-5	-	TGTGCCAGCAGGGACGGGGTAGGCTACACCTTC	CASRDGVGYTF
TRBJ2-1	TRBD2	TRBV5-1	-	TGCGCCAGCAGCCCGACCTATGGCGGGGGGAGGGATGAGCAGTTCTTC	CASSPTYGGGRDEQFF
TRBJ1-2	TRBD1	TRBV28	-	TGTGCCAGCAGTGAGATACAGGGGCACTATGGCTACACCTTC	CASSEIQGHYGYTF
TRBJ2-1	-	TRBV18	-	TGTGCCAGCAATGACTACCAGGATGAGCAGTTCTTC	CASNDYQDEQFF
TRBJ1-2	-	TRBV28	once	TGTGCCAGCAGGATTGGCACCATCTATGGCTACACCTTC	CASRIGTIYGYTF
TRBJ2-3	-	TRBV19	-	TGTGCCAGTAGGTGGCAGGGCGGAGGAGATACGCAGTATTTT	CASRWQGGGDTQYF
TRBJ2-5	-	TRBV3-1/TRBV3-2	-	TGTGCCAGCAGCCTCCAGGCGGAGACCCAGTACTTC	CASSLQAETQYF
TRBJ2-4	TRBD1	TRBV6-2/TRBV6-3	-	TGTGCCAGCAGTTACCCGACAGGGATTGTGGCCAAAAACATTCAGTACTTC	CASSYPTGIVAKNIQYF
TRBJ1-1	-	TRBV19	-	TGTGCCAGTAGGGTGGTAGCGGACACTGAAGCTTTCTTT	CASRVVADTEAFF
TRBJ2-3	-	TRBV18	few	TGTGCCAGCTCACCGCTCGGGAGCACAGATACGCAGTATTTT	CASSPLGSTDTQYF
TRBJ1-2	TRBD1	TRBV18	-	TGTGCCAGCTCCCGGGACAGGACATCCTATGGCTACACCTTC	CASSRDRTSYGYTF
TRBJ1-5	-	TRBV18	-	TGTGCCAGCCGAAACAGCAATCAGCCCCAGCATTTT	CASRNSNQPQHF
TRBJ2-7	-	TRBV27	-	TGTGCCAGCAGTTACAAGGGGTTAGGGTACGAGCAGTACTTC	CASSYKGLGYEQYF
TRBJ2-1	TRBD2	TRBV9	-	TGTGCCAGCAGCGTAAGGGACTACTATCTCAATGAGCAGTTCTTC	CASSVRDYYLNEQFF
TRBJ2-7	-	TRBV7-2	-	TGTGCCAGCAGCTCCCTGCCCAGTCCCTACGAGCAGTACTTC	CASSSLPSPYEQYF
TRBJ2-5	TRBD2	TRBV19	-	TGTGCCAGTAGTATTGCGGCGGGAGTGGAAGAGACCCAGTACTTC	CASSIAAGVEETQYF
TRBJ2-3	TRBD2	TRBV5-8	-	TGTGCCAGCAGCTTGGGGACTAGCGGGGCCACAGATACGCAGTATTTT	CASSLGTSGATDTQYF
TRBJ2-7	TRBD2	TRBV29-1	-	TGCAGCGTTGAAGTTCTAGCGGGAGGATACGAGCAGTACTTC	CSVEVLAGGYEQYF
TRBJ1-5	TRBD1	TRBV19	-	TGTGCCAGTAGGTGGACAGGGCTCAATCAGCCCCAGCATTTT	CASRWTGLNQPQHF
TRBJ1-2	-	TRBV19	-	TGTGCCAGTAGTATCTTCGGAGGGAAATTTGCTAACTATGGCTACACCTTC	CASSIFGGKFANYGYTF